The T cell receptor beta chain under discussion was sequenced for a study of T-cell reconstitution after alpha-beta-depleted transplantation in children. This clonotype has ten or more counts. A library of TCRbeta sequences, prepared with unique molecular identifiers, was generated. TCRdb called the PCR reads again in MiXCR, with one record for every CDR3 protein. The sample has a few hundred thousand distinct CDR3 sequences; roughly 12% are singletons. Unmatched junction bases numbered 13, after V lost 0 bases and J lost 1 base. This CDR3 contains 18 residues. Germline V CDR1 and CDR2: SGHRS, YFSETQ.

The sample was peripheral blood, taken 180 days after TCRalphabeta/CD19-depleted stem cell transplant. This receptor was taken from a male patient aged 2-10 years who had a stem cell transplant for chronic granulomatous disease, so the T cells may come from the graft donor. V is TRBV5-1 and J is TRBJ2-7, with 7 bases lining up with TRBD1. The CDR3 DNA reads as TGCGCCAGCAGCTTGGTCCCCAGGGGGAACGGGGCATCCTACGAGCAGTACTTC. Amino acids: CASSLVPRGNGASYEQYF.